The entry below gives a single T cell receptor beta chain sequence along with its context. The CDR3 loop spans 16 amino acids. CDR1 is SGHNT, CDR2 YYREEE, per germline (reference sequence). V dropped 6 bases and J dropped 5; count of bases not matched to a gene: 11. Assay used: immunoSEQ multiplex PCR; TCRdb lists only in-frame clones, some missing. This table holds 2 million to 2.5 million clones, 93% found once. This entry comes from a study of shared clonotypes between healthy human individuals. The sequence was collected from a man between 18 and 35 years old in good health. Some clones in this sample may be carry-over from other donors' samples. The sequenced sample consisted of naive CD4+ T cells from PBMCs. Subset reported: CD45RA+ positively selected. This chain connects TRBV5-4 to TRBJ2-1; 10 nucleotides agree with TRBD2. In nucleotides, the CDR3 is TGTGCCAGCATAAAAGGGGGGACTAGCGCCGACAATGAGCAGTTCTTC. This codes for CASIKGGTSADNEQFF.